A selection of T cell receptor beta chains follows, all from one sample in a study of identical twins. From the 5' RACE reads, TCRdb called clonotypes with MiXCR, one entry per CDR3 protein. This table has approximately 530,000 distinct CDR3 sequences, more than 20% appearing once. This sample also appeared in a second study, on yellow fever vaccine responses in identical twins.

Material: CD4+ T cells sorted from blood. The receptors shown here come from a woman aged 18-35 years in good health. Each CDR3 is given with its conserved first and last residue. Each record gives: clone size, V gene, D gene, J gene, CDR3 protein, CDR3 DNA. D genes are given only for firm matches. Clone size is not always given. Where it is, it says once, few, many or a class for expanded clones.

abundance: NA; v_gene: TRBV10-3; d_gene: NA; j_gene: TRBJ1-6; CDR3aa: CAISERGSYNSPLHF; CDR3nt: TGTGCCATCAGTGAGCGGGGGTCCTATAATTCACCCCTCCACTTT
abundance: few; v_gene: TRBV7-9; d_gene: TRBD1; j_gene: TRBJ2-1; CDR3aa: CASSPTGQGTGNEQFF; CDR3nt: TGTGCCAGCAGCCCGACGGGACAGGGGACAGGGAATGAGCAGTTCTTC
abundance: NA; v_gene: TRBV7-9; d_gene: NA; j_gene: TRBJ1-5; CDR3aa: CASSSEYSNQPQHF; CDR3nt: TGTGCCAGCAGCTCCGAGTATTCCAATCAGCCCCAGCATTTT
abundance: few; v_gene: TRBV7-6; d_gene: TRBD1; j_gene: TRBJ2-3; CDR3aa: CASSVDRGGTDTQYF; CDR3nt: TGTGCCAGCAGCGTCGACAGGGGGGGCACAGATACGCAGTATTTT
abundance: few; v_gene: TRBV9; d_gene: TRBD2; j_gene: TRBJ2-2; CDR3aa: CASSPQRGVGELFF; CDR3nt: TGTGCCAGCAGCCCCCAGCGGGGCGTCGGGGAGCTGTTTTTT
abundance: NA; v_gene: TRBV2; d_gene: NA; j_gene: TRBJ2-7; CDR3aa: CASSDYLEQYF; CDR3nt: TGTGCCAGCAGTGATTACCTCGAGCAGTACTTC
abundance: few; v_gene: TRBV28; d_gene: NA; j_gene: TRBJ2-3; CDR3aa: CASSSGGGFAVFSTDTQYF; CDR3nt: TGTGCCAGCAGTTCTGGGGGCGGGTTTGCCGTTTTTAGCACAGATACGCAGTATTTT
abundance: NA; v_gene: TRBV20-1; d_gene: NA; j_gene: TRBJ2-4; CDR3aa: CSAYPTDPPKNIQYF; CDR3nt: TGCAGTGCTTATCCGACGGATCCTCCCAAAAACATTCAGTACTTC
abundance: NA; v_gene: TRBV7-9; d_gene: NA; j_gene: TRBJ1-1; CDR3aa: CASSLMGGTNTEAFF; CDR3nt: TGTGCCAGCAGCTTAATGGGGGGCACGAACACTGAAGCTTTCTTT
abundance: few; v_gene: TRBV7-6; d_gene: TRBD2; j_gene: TRBJ2-3; CDR3aa: CASSLAATSGPADTQYF; CDR3nt: TGTGCCAGCAGCTTAGCGGCTACTAGCGGGCCGGCAGATACGCAGTATTTT
abundance: few; v_gene: TRBV7-2; d_gene: NA; j_gene: TRBJ2-2; CDR3aa: CASSSGPTEGGELFF; CDR3nt: TGTGCCAGCAGCTCGGGACCCACCGAGGGCGGGGAGCTGTTTTTT
abundance: NA; v_gene: TRBV27; d_gene: TRBD2; j_gene: TRBJ2-7; CDR3aa: CASSFGLAQSYEQYF; CDR3nt: TGTGCCAGCAGTTTCGGACTAGCACAGTCCTACGAGCAGTACTTC
abundance: NA; v_gene: TRBV12-3/TRBV12-4; d_gene: TRBD1; j_gene: TRBJ2-1; CDR3aa: CASSYPGQSYNEQFF; CDR3nt: TGTGCCAGCAGTTATCCGGGACAGAGCTACAATGAGCAGTTCTTC
abundance: NA; v_gene: TRBV4-1; d_gene: TRBD2; j_gene: TRBJ2-5; CDR3aa: CASRRTSGEETQYF; CDR3nt: TGCGCCAGCAGGCGGACTAGCGGGGAAGAGACCCAGTACTTC
abundance: NA; v_gene: TRBV12-3/TRBV12-4; d_gene: NA; j_gene: TRBJ1-6; CDR3aa: CATTGRDNSPLHF; CDR3nt: TGTGCCACCACGGGACGGGATAATTCACCCCTCCACTTT
abundance: few; v_gene: TRBV10-3; d_gene: NA; j_gene: TRBJ2-7; CDR3aa: CAISATGMYEQYF; CDR3nt: TGTGCCATCAGTGCCACGGGAATGTACGAGCAGTACTTC
abundance: NA; v_gene: TRBV12-3/TRBV12-4; d_gene: NA; j_gene: TRBJ2-6; CDR3aa: CASSKPGPTPGANVLTF; CDR3nt: TGTGCCAGCAGTAAACCGGGACCAACGCCTGGGGCCAACGTCCTGACTTTC
abundance: few; v_gene: TRBV10-3; d_gene: NA; j_gene: TRBJ2-1; CDR3aa: CAISESPAYNEQFF; CDR3nt: TGTGCCATCAGTGAGTCGCCAGCTTACAATGAGCAGTTCTTC
abundance: many; v_gene: TRBV12-3/TRBV12-4; d_gene: TRBD2; j_gene: TRBJ2-1; CDR3aa: CASNPSGREYNEQFF; CDR3nt: TGTGCCAGCAACCCGAGCGGGAGGGAGTACAATGAGCAGTTCTTC
abundance: few; v_gene: TRBV18; d_gene: NA; j_gene: TRBJ2-6; CDR3aa: CASSLVRESGANVLTF; CDR3nt: TGTGCCAGCTCACTCGTTAGAGAATCTGGGGCCAACGTCCTGACTTTC
abundance: few; v_gene: TRBV18; d_gene: NA; j_gene: TRBJ1-1; CDR3aa: CASSPSGSGSGTSEAFF; CDR3nt: TGTGCCAGCTCACCAAGTGGGTCAGGGTCGGGTACCTCTGAAGCTTTCTTT
abundance: NA; v_gene: TRBV12-3/TRBV12-4; d_gene: TRBD2; j_gene: TRBJ2-1; CDR3aa: CAAGSGRVNNEQFF; CDR3nt: TGTGCAGCGGGCAGCGGGAGAGTCAACAATGAGCAGTTCTTC
abundance: few; v_gene: TRBV4-1; d_gene: NA; j_gene: TRBJ2-3; CDR3aa: CASSQRVGSWGTDTQYF; CDR3nt: TGCGCCAGCAGCCAAAGGGTAGGATCCTGGGGCACAGATACGCAGTATTTT
abundance: NA; v_gene: TRBV11-2; d_gene: TRBD2; j_gene: TRBJ2-2; CDR3aa: CASSRRAGGHGTGELFF; CDR3nt: TGTGCCAGCAGCCGCCGCGCGGGGGGGCACGGCACCGGGGAGCTGTTTTTT
abundance: NA; v_gene: TRBV5-1; d_gene: NA; j_gene: TRBJ2-5; CDR3aa: CASRVGHETQYF; CDR3nt: TGCGCCAGCAGGGTAGGGCATGAGACCCAGTACTTC
abundance: NA; v_gene: TRBV7-9; d_gene: TRBD1; j_gene: TRBJ1-2; CDR3aa: CASRYRDSNYGYTF; CDR3nt: TGTGCCAGCAGATACAGGGACAGCAACTATGGCTACACCTTC
abundance: NA; v_gene: TRBV3-1; d_gene: NA; j_gene: TRBJ2-7; CDR3aa: CASSPSGTKYEQYF; CDR3nt: TGTGCCAGCAGCCCCTCCGGGACCAAATACGAGCAGTACTTC
abundance: NA; v_gene: TRBV3-1; d_gene: TRBD1; j_gene: TRBJ1-2; CDR3aa: CASSLQGVANYGYTF; CDR3nt: TGTGCCAGCAGCCTCCAGGGGGTAGCTAACTATGGCTACACCTTC
abundance: NA; v_gene: TRBV28; d_gene: TRBD2; j_gene: TRBJ2-1; CDR3aa: CASTRGGWDEQFF; CDR3nt: TGTGCCAGCACCCGGGGGGGATGGGATGAGCAGTTCTTC
abundance: few; v_gene: TRBV3-1; d_gene: NA; j_gene: TRBJ2-1; CDR3aa: CASSSNTGGEQFF; CDR3nt: TGTGCCAGCAGTTCAAACACCGGGGGTGAGCAGTTCTTC
abundance: NA; v_gene: TRBV12-3/TRBV12-4; d_gene: TRBD2; j_gene: TRBJ2-1; CDR3aa: CASRGGGRLAGGPIYNEQFF; CDR3nt: TGTGCCAGCCGGGGCGGGGGTAGACTAGCGGGAGGACCAATCTACAATGAGCAGTTCTTC
abundance: NA; v_gene: TRBV7-7; d_gene: TRBD2; j_gene: TRBJ2-5; CDR3aa: CASSLCGQRETSVQETQYF; CDR3nt: TGTGCCAGCAGCCTCTGTGGCCAGCGGGAGACGTCGGTTCAAGAGACCCAGTACTTC
abundance: NA; v_gene: TRBV6-1; d_gene: NA; j_gene: TRBJ2-3; CDR3aa: CASRPGETTDTQYF; CDR3nt: TGTGCCAGCAGACCGGGGGAGACCACAGATACGCAGTATTTT
abundance: NA; v_gene: TRBV5-1; d_gene: TRBD1; j_gene: TRBJ2-7; CDR3aa: CASGGQGYEQYF; CDR3nt: TGCGCCAGCGGGGGACAGGGCTACGAGCAGTACTTC
abundance: NA; v_gene: TRBV28; d_gene: TRBD2; j_gene: TRBJ2-2; CDR3aa: CASSPILAGGNTGELFF; CDR3nt: TGTGCCAGCAGCCCCATCCTAGCGGGAGGGAACACCGGGGAGCTGTTTTTT
abundance: NA; v_gene: TRBV12-3/TRBV12-4; d_gene: NA; j_gene: TRBJ2-3; CDR3aa: CASSRPAASTDTQYF; CDR3nt: TGTGCCAGCAGTCGCCCAGCGGCTAGCACAGATACGCAGTATTTT
abundance: NA; v_gene: TRBV15; d_gene: NA; j_gene: TRBJ1-4; CDR3aa: CATSRDQGAGEKLFF; CDR3nt: TGTGCCACCAGCAGAGATCAAGGGGCGGGAGAAAAACTGTTTTTT
abundance: few; v_gene: TRBV4-1; d_gene: TRBD2; j_gene: TRBJ2-7; CDR3aa: CASSQGGLAGGPNSYEQYF; CDR3nt: TGCGCCAGCAGCCAAGGAGGTCTAGCGGGAGGACCGAACTCCTACGAGCAGTACTTC
abundance: NA; v_gene: TRBV7-6; d_gene: TRBD2; j_gene: TRBJ2-1; CDR3aa: CASSAQAGGPNEQFF; CDR3nt: TGTGCCAGCAGCGCGCAAGCGGGAGGGCCCAATGAGCAGTTCTTC
abundance: few; v_gene: TRBV29-1; d_gene: TRBD2; j_gene: TRBJ2-2; CDR3aa: CSGKTSDYTGELFF; CDR3nt: TGCAGCGGAAAAACTAGCGATTATACCGGGGAGCTGTTTTTT
abundance: NA; v_gene: TRBV12-3/TRBV12-4; d_gene: NA; j_gene: TRBJ2-7; CDR3aa: CASSFAGQGKTYEQYF; CDR3nt: TGTGCCAGCAGTTTTGCCGGGCAGGGAAAAACCTACGAGCAGTACTTC
abundance: few; v_gene: TRBV5-1; d_gene: TRBD2; j_gene: TRBJ2-7; CDR3aa: CASSPPEGLAEKGPTEQYF; CDR3nt: TGCGCCAGCAGCCCCCCGGAGGGACTAGCGGAAAAGGGACCTACGGAGCAGTACTTC
abundance: few; v_gene: TRBV27; d_gene: NA; j_gene: TRBJ2-5; CDR3aa: CASSPLTGQETQYF; CDR3nt: TGTGCCAGCAGTCCCCTTACAGGCCAAGAGACCCAGTACTTC
abundance: NA; v_gene: TRBV12-3/TRBV12-4; d_gene: NA; j_gene: TRBJ2-7; CDR3aa: CASSLTGTHPYEQYF; CDR3nt: TGTGCCAGCAGCTTGACCGGGACTCACCCCTACGAGCAGTACTTC
abundance: NA; v_gene: TRBV20-1; d_gene: NA; j_gene: TRBJ1-1; CDR3aa: CSASLRMNTEAFF; CDR3nt: TGCAGTGCTAGCCTACGTATGAACACTGAAGCTTTCTTT
abundance: few; v_gene: TRBV28; d_gene: NA; j_gene: TRBJ2-7; CDR3aa: CASKVTGISYEQYF; CDR3nt: TGTGCCAGCAAGGTCACAGGTATCTCCTACGAGCAGTACTTC
abundance: few; v_gene: TRBV20-1; d_gene: NA; j_gene: TRBJ2-3; CDR3aa: CSAMPWASGIGTDTQYF; CDR3nt: TGCAGTGCCATGCCTTGGGCGAGCGGTATCGGCACAGATACGCAGTATTTT
abundance: NA; v_gene: TRBV12-3/TRBV12-4; d_gene: NA; j_gene: TRBJ2-5; CDR3aa: CASSLGTEETQYF; CDR3nt: TGTGCCAGCAGTTTGGGCACTGAAGAGACCCAGTACTTC
abundance: few; v_gene: TRBV20-1; d_gene: TRBD2; j_gene: TRBJ2-1; CDR3aa: CSAGLAGMNGRSYNEQFF; CDR3nt: TGCAGTGCCGGACTAGCGGGGATGAACGGGCGGTCCTACAATGAGCAGTTCTTC
abundance: few; v_gene: TRBV12-3/TRBV12-4; d_gene: NA; j_gene: TRBJ2-1; CDR3aa: CASSLADGDFPYNEQFF; CDR3nt: TGTGCCAGCAGTTTAGCGGATGGGGACTTCCCTTACAATGAGCAGTTCTTC
abundance: NA; v_gene: TRBV5-5; d_gene: NA; j_gene: TRBJ2-1; CDR3aa: CASSAGIYNEQFF; CDR3nt: TGTGCCAGCAGCGCTGGGATCTACAATGAGCAGTTCTTC
abundance: few; v_gene: TRBV20-1; d_gene: NA; j_gene: TRBJ2-7; CDR3aa: CSARVGGLVMYEQYF; CDR3nt: TGCAGTGCTAGAGTTGGGGGCTTGGTCATGTACGAGCAGTACTTC
abundance: NA; v_gene: TRBV7-6; d_gene: TRBD1; j_gene: TRBJ2-2; CDR3aa: CASSGKGQVAGELFF; CDR3nt: TGTGCCAGCAGCGGGAAAGGACAGGTCGCCGGGGAGCTGTTTTTT
abundance: NA; v_gene: TRBV24-1; d_gene: NA; j_gene: TRBJ2-7; CDR3aa: CATSVAGYEQYF; CDR3nt: TGTGCCACCAGTGTAGCAGGGTACGAGCAGTACTTC
abundance: NA; v_gene: TRBV12-3/TRBV12-4; d_gene: NA; j_gene: TRBJ1-6; CDR3aa: CASRGTTANSPLHF; CDR3nt: TGTGCCAGCAGGGGGACAACCGCTAATTCACCCCTCCACTTT
abundance: NA; v_gene: TRBV7-6; d_gene: TRBD1; j_gene: TRBJ2-7; CDR3aa: CASSLAQSRQGSYEQYF; CDR3nt: TGTGCCAGCAGCTTAGCGCAGTCCCGACAGGGGTCCTACGAGCAGTACTTC